This T cell receptor (beta chain) was sequenced for a study of CDR3 diversity in severe acne. TCRdb redid the calling of the PCR reads with MiXCR, one entry per CDR3 protein. The sample consists of tens of thousands of distinct CDR3 sequences, roughly 51% of them appearing once. Germline V gene lookup returns CDR1 SEHNR and CDR2 FQNEAQ (reference sequence). This CDR3 is built from 14 residues. As regards this clonotype: The germline gene is not matched at one end of the junction; a read error may be the cause.

The chain links TRBV7-9 to TRBJ2-7, with D perhaps matching TRBD2 (7 bases). The receptor was isolated from a male donor in good health, without acne. The specimen sequenced was blood. The CDR3 sequence is CAGSLEGGQGEQYF. Written as DNA, the CDR3 is TGTGCCGGCAGCTTAGAGGGGGGGCAAGGCGAGCAGTACTTC.